This T cell receptor beta chain appears in the sequencing data of a study of B cell selection in AIRE deficiency. Findings and limits, study-wide: About 30% of healthy-shared Treg TCRbeta sequences appeared in patient Tconv cells. Of 3,000 to 4,000 shared Treg TCRbeta sequences, 31.6% were healthy-donor-only and around 9% patient-only.

CDR1 and CDR2 (germline): SGHNT, YYREEE (reference sequence). Trimming cost V 4 bases and J 2 bases; bases outside gene matches: 13. The CDR3 is 18 amino acids. Regulatory T cells were sorted as CD4+CD25hiCD127low/negative. Concerning this clone: The target antigen is unknown.

Assay: immunoSEQ multiplex PCR; the TCRdb copy retains only in-frame clones and omits some. This sample has over 20,000 clones; around 90% occur once, and the top ten carry approximately 1.5%. This chain links TRBV5-4 with TRBJ2-2, with 8 bases matching TRBD1. The specimen sequenced was CD4+CD25+ Tregs sorted from PBMCs. This clonotype originated in a human donor in good health. The CDR3 nucleotides read TGTGCCAGCAGCCAAGTAATAGGCCAGGGGGCTAACACCGGGGAGCTGTTTTTT. Protein: CASSQVIGQGANTGELFF.